This T cell receptor (beta chain) was obtained from a study of human T cells and chemical hapten exposure. Study information: Across its approximately 25 weeks, the study gave patients weekly diphenylcyclopropenone doses to the scalp.

J gave up 10 bases and V 8 bases, and 9 bases lay outside the gene matches. This CDR3 is built from 13 residues. CDR1 and CDR2 from the germline V gene are SEHNR and FQNEAQ (reference sequence). General study findings and limits: Expanded TCRs were compared with controls, and the expanded TCRs formed significantly more large CDR3 similarity clusters.

Ten or more counts support this clonotype. Its antigen is undetermined. Time point denoted: patch test 3, about 24 weeks after DPC sensitization. Treatment given: therapeutic diphenylcyclopropenone sensitization with weekly scalp DPC. As processed by the authors: From about 22,000 to 700,000 TCRs were found per sample, with a median of around 100,000. TCRdb redid the calling of the RACE reads with MiXCR, one entry per CDR3 protein. The V and J calls here are based on TCRdb, not the publication. The sample records about 160,000 distinct CDR3 sequences, about a quarter being singletons. The sequence was obtained from a woman aged 18 to 35 with alopecia areata. Some clones in this sample may be carry-over from other donors' samples. The source material was whole blood, sampled in connection with sensitization to the hapten diphenylcyclopropenone (DPC). The chain recombines TRBV7-9 with TRBJ2-1; 9 positions agree with TRBD1. CDR3 sequence (DNA): TGTGCCAGCTCCGGGACAGGGCGTAAGGAGCAGTTCTTC. Encoded protein: CASSGTGRKEQFF.